This T cell receptor beta chain was identified in a study of shared clonotypes between healthy human individuals. Study-wide background: A donor's plate count was three for CD4 naive and three for CD4 memory; CD8 naive had two and CD8 memory one. Notes on the study in general: Memory subsets generally showed lower estimated richness than naive subsets. Sampling covered nothing but blood. Tissue TCR repertoires likely differ from those found in blood.

This clone appeared a single time. Its specificity is not known. For sorted subsets, about 190 ng DNA per replicate equaled about 30,000 T cell genomes. The assay was immunoSEQ multiplex PCR, and TCRdb's table has in-frame clones only and misses some. The sample yields around 2.1 million clones, roughly 91% seen once. Terminally differentiated effector memory CD45RA+ cells were excluded by CCR7 positive selection of CD45RO-negative cells. The CDR3 loop spans 18 amino acids. Trimming cost V 0 bases and J 2 bases, with 19 bases left between them. Germline V gene lookup returns CDR1 LGHNA and CDR2 YNFKEQ.

This rearrangement joins TRBV4-2 to TRBJ2-5, with a weak D call TRBD1 (6 bases). This TCR was sampled from a man between 18 and 29 years old in good health. Some clones in this sample may be carry-over from other donors' samples. The sample was naive CD8+ T cells from PBMCs. DNA of the CDR3: TGTGCCAGCAGCCAAGATAGGCGGACACCCAGGGGACAAGAGACCCAGTACTTC. Encoded protein: CASSQDRRTPRGQETQYF.